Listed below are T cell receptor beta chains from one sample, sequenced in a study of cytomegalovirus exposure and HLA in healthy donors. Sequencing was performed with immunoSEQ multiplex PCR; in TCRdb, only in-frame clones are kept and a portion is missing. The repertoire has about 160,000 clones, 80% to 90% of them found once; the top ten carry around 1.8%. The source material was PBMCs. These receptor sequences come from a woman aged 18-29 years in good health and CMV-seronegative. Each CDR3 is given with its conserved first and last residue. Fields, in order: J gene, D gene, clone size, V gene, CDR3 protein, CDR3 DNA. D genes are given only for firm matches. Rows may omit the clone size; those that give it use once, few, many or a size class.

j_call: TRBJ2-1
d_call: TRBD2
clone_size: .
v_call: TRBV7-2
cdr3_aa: CASSLPRLAGGYNEQFF
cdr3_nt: TGTGCCAGCAGCTTACCGCGACTAGCGGGGGGGTACAATGAGCAGTTCTTC

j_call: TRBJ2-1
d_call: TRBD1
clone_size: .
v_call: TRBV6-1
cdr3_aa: CASSEVQGAYNEQFF
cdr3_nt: TGTGCCAGCAGTGAAGTGCAGGGGGCATACAATGAGCAGTTCTTC

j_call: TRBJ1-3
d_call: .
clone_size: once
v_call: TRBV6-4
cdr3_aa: CASRPAGGNTIYF
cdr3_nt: TGTGCCAGCCGTCCTGCGGGGGGAAACACCATATATTTT

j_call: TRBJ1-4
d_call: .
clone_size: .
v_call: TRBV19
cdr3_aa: CASSWQVREKLFF
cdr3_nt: TGTGCCAGTAGTTGGCAGGTACGGGAAAAACTGTTTTTT

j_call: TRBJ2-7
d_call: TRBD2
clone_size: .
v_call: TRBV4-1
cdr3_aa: CASSPLPAGGPYEQYF
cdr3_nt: TGCGCCAGCAGCCCCCTTCCAGCGGGAGGGCCCTACGAGCAGTACTTC

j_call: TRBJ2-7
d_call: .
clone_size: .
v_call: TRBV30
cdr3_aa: CAWSLNFIRHADGGYEQYF
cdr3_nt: TGTGCCTGGAGTCTAAACTTCATCCGTCACGCGGACGGGGGATACGAGCAGTACTTC

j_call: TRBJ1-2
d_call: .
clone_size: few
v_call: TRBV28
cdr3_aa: CASSLKHGYTF
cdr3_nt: TGTGCCAGCAGCCTAAAACATGGCTACACCTTC

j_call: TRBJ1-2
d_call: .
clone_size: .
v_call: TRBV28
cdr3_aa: CASSLAGVYYYGYTF
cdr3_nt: TGTGCCAGCAGTTTAGCGGGGGTGTATTACTATGGCTACACCTTC

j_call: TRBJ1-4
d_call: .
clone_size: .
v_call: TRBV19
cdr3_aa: CASRGVGGAADEKLFF
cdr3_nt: TGTGCCAGTAGGGGGGTCGGAGGGGCCGCTGATGAAAAACTGTTTTTT

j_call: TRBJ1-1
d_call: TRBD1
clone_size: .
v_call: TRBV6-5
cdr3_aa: CASSGGGPVTEAFF
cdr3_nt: TGTGCCAGCAGTGGAGGGGGCCCAGTGACTGAAGCTTTCTTT

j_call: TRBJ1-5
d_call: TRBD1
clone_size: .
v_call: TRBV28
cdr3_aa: CASLQGGTGAWQPQHF
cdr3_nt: TGTGCCAGCCTTCAGGGCGGGACAGGGGCTTGGCAGCCCCAGCATTTT

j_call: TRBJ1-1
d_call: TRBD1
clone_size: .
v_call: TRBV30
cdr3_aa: CACSGGGTGVNTEAFF
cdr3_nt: TGTGCCTGCTCTGGGGGGGGGACAGGGGTGAACACTGAAGCTTTCTTT

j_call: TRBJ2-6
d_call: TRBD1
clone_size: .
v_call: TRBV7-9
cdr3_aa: CASSRWTGNSPGANVLTF
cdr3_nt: TGTGCCAGCAGCAGATGGACAGGGAATAGTCCTGGGGCCAACGTCCTGACTTTC

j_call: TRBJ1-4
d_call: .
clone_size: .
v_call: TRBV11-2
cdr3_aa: CASSSTRDKKLFF
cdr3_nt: TGTGCCAGCAGCTCCACCAGGGATAAAAAACTGTTTTTT

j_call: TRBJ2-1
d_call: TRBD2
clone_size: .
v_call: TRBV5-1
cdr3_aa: CASSILAGGPENEQFF
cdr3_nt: TGCGCCAGCAGCATCTTAGCGGGGGGGCCAGAAAATGAGCAGTTCTTC

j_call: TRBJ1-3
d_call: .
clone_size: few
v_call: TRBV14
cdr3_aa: CASSRNDRLLTGNTIYF
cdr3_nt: TGTGCCAGCAGCCGAAACGACAGGCTCCTGACTGGAAACACCATATATTTT

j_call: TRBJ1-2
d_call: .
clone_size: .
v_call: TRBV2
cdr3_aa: CASRGGIYYGYTF
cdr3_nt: TGTGCCAGCAGAGGCGGGATTTACTATGGCTACACCTTC